The 3 T cell receptor beta chains listed next were all sequenced from one sample in a study of technical replicates of blood from four donors. Assay used: immunoSEQ multiplex PCR; TCRdb lists only in-frame clones, some missing. The repertoire consists of tens of thousands of clones, with over 95% occurring once and the leading ten covering roughly 0.2%. Sequencing was performed on T cells isolated from PBMCs. These TCRs come from a human donor in good health.

J is TRBJ1-1 and V is TRBV7-9; D is undetermined. Germline-derived CDR1 and CDR2 are SEHNR and FQNEAQ (reference sequence). The CDR3 extends over 14 amino acids. The V end was cut by 1 base, the J end by 1 base, with 7 bases between. The CDR3 here is CASSLGAWNTEAFF. The DNA for the CDR3 is TGTGCCAGCAGCTTAGGCGCATGGAACACTGAAGCTTTCTTT.

V and J are TRBV6-6 and TRBJ2-2; D is possibly TRBD2 (6 bases). V lost 8 bases to trimming and J lost 3 bases, with 10 bases between them. CDR1 is MNHNY, CDR2 SVGAGI, per germline (reference sequence). The CDR3 contains 13 residues. The CDR3 region is CASLGGDTGELFF. CDR3 DNA: TGTGCCAGCCTCGGGGGAGACACCGGGGAGCTGTTTTTT.

The V call is TRBV5-8, the J call TRBJ1-1, with D perhaps TRBD1 (5 bases). Germline loops: CDR1 SGHTS, CDR2 YDEGEE. V was trimmed by 4 bases and J by 5 bases, leaving 6 bases between them. This CDR3 comprises 11 residues. The CDR3 nucleotides read TGTGCCAGCAGCCGGGGGACTGAAGCTTTCTTT. It translates to CASSRGTEAFF.